This is a list of T cell receptor delta chains from one sample in a study of gammadelta T cells in human blood. TCRdb reprocessed the RT-PCR reads using CATT. The sample lists around 1,100 delta-chain clones; roughly 7.7% were seen once. Sequenced input: non-Vgamma9Vdelta2 gamma-delta T cells from adult blood. The receptors come from a human donor. Each CDR3 is given with its conserved first and last residue. The order of the fields is CDR3 length, J gene, clone size, V gene, D gene, CDR3 protein, CDR3 DNA. A D gene is named only where the DNA matches it firmly. Size is omitted from some rows. Given values are once, few, many or a class for expanded clones.

cdr3_length: 20
j_call: TRDJ1
clone_size: medium-sized
v_call: TRDV1
d_call: TRDD3
cdr3_aa: CALGERPTGVWGRHTDKLIF
cdr3_nt: TGTGCTCTTGGGGAACGTCCCACGGGAGTCTGGGGGCGACACACCGATAAACTCATCTTT

cdr3_length: 19
j_call: TRDJ1
clone_size: medium-sized
v_call: TRDV1
d_call: TRDD3
cdr3_aa: CALVPLPLGDPRNTDKLIF
cdr3_nt: TGTGCTCTTGTGCCCCTACCCCTGGGGGATCCCAGAAACACCGATAAACTCATCTTT

cdr3_length: 24
j_call: TRDJ1
clone_size: large
v_call: TRDV3
d_call: TRDD3
cdr3_aa: CAFPPRESRSGGDTRRGYTDKLIF
cdr3_nt: TGTGCCTTTCCTCCACGAGAAAGCCGGAGCGGGGGGGATACACGACGGGGGTACACCGATAAACTCATCTTT

cdr3_length: 21
j_call: TRDJ1
clone_size: large
v_call: TRDV3
d_call: TRDD3
cdr3_aa: CAFPFLRTGGCLVSGTDKLIF
cdr3_nt: TGTGCCTTTCCTTTCCTCCGGACTGGGGGATGCCTTGTGTCAGGGACCGATAAACTCATCTTT

cdr3_length: 20
j_call: TRDJ1
clone_size: large
v_call: TRDV1
d_call: TRDD3
cdr3_aa: CALGDPFPTGGILVSDKLIF
cdr3_nt: TGTGCTCTTGGGGATCCCTTTCCTACCGGGGGGATACTGGTTTCCGATAAACTCATCTTT

cdr3_length: 19
j_call: TRDJ1
clone_size: few
v_call: TRDV1
d_call: TRDD3
cdr3_aa: CALGEQTSGGGLYTDKLIF
cdr3_nt: TGTGCTCTTGGTGAACAAACTTCGGGTGGGGGATTGTACACCGATAAACTCATCTTT

cdr3_length: 22
j_call: TRDJ1
clone_size: medium-sized
v_call: TRDV1
d_call: TRDD3
cdr3_aa: CALGELTGGWRILLYYTDKLIF
cdr3_nt: TGTGCTCTTGGGGAATTGACTGGGGGATGGCGTATCTTGCTCTACTACACCGATAAACTCATCTTT

cdr3_length: 19
j_call: TRDJ1
clone_size: medium-sized
v_call: TRDV1
d_call: TRDD2
cdr3_aa: CALGERGLPGSTYTDKLIF
cdr3_nt: TGTGCTCTTGGGGAACGGGGCCTTCCTGGTTCTACGTACACCGATAAACTCATCTTT

cdr3_length: 21
j_call: TRDJ1
clone_size: .
v_call: TRDV1
d_call: .
cdr3_aa: CALGGFISAARWGENTDKLIF
cdr3_nt: TGTGCTCTTGGGGGGTTCATCAGCGCCGCGAGGTGGGGGGAAAACACCGATAAACTCATCTTT

cdr3_length: 20
j_call: TRDJ1
clone_size: medium-sized
v_call: TRDV1
d_call: TRDD3
cdr3_aa: CALGELMVIRSGGYEGKLIF
cdr3_nt: TGTGCTCTTGGGGAACTGATGGTAATTCGATCTGGGGGATATGAGGGTAAACTCATCTTT

cdr3_length: 17
j_call: TRDJ1
clone_size: large
v_call: TRDV3
d_call: TRDD3
cdr3_aa: CALLIPWGIRNTDKLIF
cdr3_nt: TGTGCCCTTTTAATCCCCTGGGGGATACGCAACACCGATAAACTCATCTTT

cdr3_length: 17
j_call: TRDJ2
clone_size: large
v_call: TRDV3
d_call: TRDD3
cdr3_aa: CASSSVLGIQYPAQLFF
cdr3_nt: TGTGCCTCTTCCTCTGTACTGGGGATACAATATCCAGCACAACTCTTCTTT

cdr3_length: 20
j_call: TRDJ1
clone_size: .
v_call: TRDV1
d_call: TRDD3
cdr3_aa: CALGERVGTGGYAITDKLIF
cdr3_nt: TGTGCTCTTGGGGAACGGGTAGGTACTGGGGGATACGCTATCACCGATAAACTCATCTTT

cdr3_length: 14
j_call: TRDJ1
clone_size: hyperexpanded
v_call: TRDV1
d_call: .
cdr3_aa: CALGDPPSPNKLIF
cdr3_nt: TGTGCTCTTGGGGACCCCCCTTCCCCAAATAAACTCATCTTT

cdr3_length: 21
j_call: TRDJ1
clone_size: medium-sized
v_call: TRDV1
d_call: TRDD3
cdr3_aa: CALGEWAYPVLGEIYTDKLIF
cdr3_nt: TGTGCTCTTGGGGAATGGGCCTACCCGGTACTGGGGGAAATCTACACCGATAAACTCATCTTT

cdr3_length: 21
j_call: TRDJ1
clone_size: large
v_call: TRDV1
d_call: TRDD3
cdr3_aa: CALGEPRYALRDGILPHKLIF
cdr3_nt: TGTGCTCTTGGGGAACCCCGCTACGCCCTGCGTGATGGGATACTGCCGCATAAACTCATCTTT

cdr3_length: 19
j_call: TRDJ1
clone_size: large
v_call: TRAV38-2/DV8
d_call: .
cdr3_aa: CAYAPSYQYWGEYTDKLIF
cdr3_nt: TGTGCTTATGCACCTTCCTACCAATACTGGGGGGAGTACACCGATAAACTCATCTTT

cdr3_length: 26
j_call: TRDJ1
clone_size: few
v_call: TRAV29/DV5
d_call: .
cdr3_aa: CSVLLCSNLNRFLRKGDPGGTDKLIF
cdr3_nt: .

cdr3_length: 20
j_call: TRDJ1
clone_size: medium-sized
v_call: TRDV1
d_call: .
cdr3_aa: CALLNRAAYGGYSSTDKLIF
cdr3_nt: TGTGCTCTTCTTAACCGGGCGGCCTACGGTGGATACTCCTCCACCGATAAACTCATCTTT

cdr3_length: 22
j_call: TRDJ1
clone_size: .
v_call: TRDV1
d_call: .
cdr3_aa: CALGERLFFPEGYFGGSDKLIF
cdr3_nt: TGTGCTCTTGGGGAACGGCTCTTTTTCCCTGAAGGATACTTTGGTGGGTCCGATAAACTCATCTTT

cdr3_length: 22
j_call: TRDJ1
clone_size: medium-sized
v_call: TRDV1
d_call: TRDD3
cdr3_aa: CALGERRDPSVIGGYARTGLIF
cdr3_nt: TGTGCTCTTGGGGAACGAAGGGACCCGTCGGTCATTGGGGGATACGCCCGCACGGGCCTCATCTTT

cdr3_length: 14
j_call: TRDJ1
clone_size: .
v_call: TRAV36/DV7
d_call: .
cdr3_aa: CAVPFPEGADKLIF
cdr3_nt: TGTGCTGTCCCCTTTCCAGAAGGTGCCGATAAACTCATCTTT

cdr3_length: 26
j_call: TRDJ1
clone_size: few
v_call: TRDV1
d_call: TRDD3
cdr3_aa: CALGELTDPIPTQRLGDTGYTDKLIF
cdr3_nt: TGTGCTCTTGGGGAACTAACCGACCCCATCCCCACACAAAGACTGGGGGATACGGGGTACACCGATAAACTCATCTTT

cdr3_length: 17
j_call: TRDJ1
clone_size: few
v_call: TRDV2
d_call: TRDD3
cdr3_aa: CACGTRWGIRITDKLIF
cdr3_nt: TGTGCCTGTGGCACCCGCTGGGGGATACGAATCACCGATAAACTCATCTTT

cdr3_length: 26
j_call: TRDJ4
clone_size: .
v_call: TRDV1
d_call: TRDD3
cdr3_aa: CALGEGPSAFLTLYWGIRAKTRPLIF
cdr3_nt: TGTGCTCTTGGGGAAGGTCCCTCGGCTTTCCTCACTCTTTACTGGGGGATACGCGCAAAAACCAGACCCCTGATCTTT

cdr3_length: 19
j_call: TRDJ1
clone_size: few
v_call: TRDV1
d_call: TRDD3
cdr3_aa: CALGARKKTLGVHTDKLIF
cdr3_nt: TGTGCTCTTGGGGCCCGAAAAAAAACGCTGGGGGTTCACACCGATAAACTCATCTTT

cdr3_length: 25
j_call: TRDJ1
clone_size: medium-sized
v_call: TRDV1
d_call: TRDD3
cdr3_aa: CALGDHPPPLRRVFGDTVGTDKLIF
cdr3_nt: TGTGCTCTTGGGGACCATCCCCCCCCCCTCCGTCGGGTTTTCGGGGATACGGTGGGCACCGATAAACTCATCTTT

cdr3_length: 17
j_call: TRDJ1
clone_size: .
v_call: TRDV3
d_call: .
cdr3_aa: CAFVLPYWGWYTDKLIF
cdr3_nt: TGTGCCTTTGTCCTACCGTACTGGGGATGGTACACCGATAAACTCATCTTT

cdr3_length: 15
j_call: TRDJ1
clone_size: .
v_call: TRDV1
d_call: .
cdr3_aa: CALGDMPFNTDKLIF
cdr3_nt: TGTGCTCTTGGGGATATGCCGTTTAACACCGATAAACTCATCTTT

cdr3_length: 19
j_call: TRDJ1
clone_size: medium-sized
v_call: TRDV1
d_call: TRDD3
cdr3_aa: CALGVHNPYWGPYTDKLIF
cdr3_nt: TGTGCTCTTGGGGTCCATAACCCGTACTGGGGACCGTACACCGATAAACTCATCTTT

cdr3_length: 21
j_call: TRDJ1
clone_size: few
v_call: TRAV38-2/DV8
d_call: TRDD3
cdr3_aa: CAYRRSLRIDPIYWGTNKLIF
cdr3_nt: TGTGCTTATAGGAGGTCCCTAAGGATAGACCCTATTTACTGGGGCACCAATAAACTCATCTTT

cdr3_length: 25
j_call: TRDJ1
clone_size: large
v_call: TRDV1
d_call: TRDD3
cdr3_aa: CALGELIGTPAWGYDTVPAVDKLIF
cdr3_nt: TGTGCTCTTGGGGAACTGATTGGGACTCCCGCTTGGGGATACGATACGGTCCCGGCTGTCGATAAACTCATCTTT